The 6 T cell receptor beta chains in this list originate from one sample, sequenced in a study of OX40 agonist ivuxolimab in advanced cancers. The repertoire was sequenced with immunoSEQ multiplex PCR; TCRdb's copy has only in-frame clones and lacks some. The sample lists about 50,000 clones; 85% to 90% were seen once. The specimen comprised CD4+ or CD8+ T cells sorted from blood, sampled in a trial of the OX40 agonist ivuxolimab. These receptor sequences come from an adult with an advanced solid tumor such as melanoma, head and neck, liver or kidney cancer.

This clone was recorded only once. This rearrangement joins TRBV5-6 to TRBJ2-3, with D perhaps TRBD2 (6 bases). The CDR3 contains 16 residues. Germline values: CDR1 SGHDT, CDR2 YYEEEE. V was cut by 1 base and J by 3 bases, with 15 bases left in between. The CDR3, as DNA: TGTGCCAGCAGCTTGCGTTTCGGGGGTTTGACAGATACGCAGTATTTT. This translates into CASSLRFGGLTDTQYF.

This clone was found a few times. V gene TRBV4-2 combines with J gene TRBJ1-1; the D is unclear. V lost 2 bases to trimming and J lost 2 bases, with 9 bases between them. The CDR3 is 14 amino acids. From germline, CDR1 is LGHNA and CDR2 YNFKEQ. In DNA form, the CDR3 reads TGTGCCAGCAGCCAACTTCAGGAAAACACTGAAGCTTTCTTT. Translated, it gives CASSQLQENTEAFF.

The chain carries TRBV28 and TRBJ1-6; a weak D match, TRBD1 (5 bases). CDR3 size: 14 residues. Trimming took 2 bases from V and 7 from J, leaving 9 bases between them. Germline values: CDR1 MDHEN, CDR2 SYDVKM. CDR3 protein: CASSLTGLNSPLHF. As DNA, the CDR3 is TGTGCCAGCAGTTTAACGGGACTCAATTCACCCCTCCACTTT.

The chain carries TRBV11-2 and TRBJ1-2; TRBD1 agrees at 7 bases. CDR3 length: 15 residues. The ends lost 5 bases at V and 3 bases at J; junction bases unmatched: 9. Per the germline V gene, CDR1 is SGHAT and CDR2 is FQNNGV. CDR3 amino acids: CASSRYQGVDYGYTF. The CDR3 DNA follows: TGTGCCAGCAGCCGATATCAGGGGGTGGACTATGGCTACACCTTC.

This rearrangement joins TRBV7-6 to TRBJ2-2; D gene ambiguous. This CDR3 spans 13 amino acids. Between the trimmed V and J ends, which lost 5 bases and 8 bases, there was a span of 12 bases. Germline-derived CDR1 and CDR2 are SGHVS and FNYEAQ. CDR3 amino acids: CASSHYTVGELFF. Written as DNA, the CDR3 is TGTGCCAGCAGCCACTACACCGTGGGGGAGCTGTTTTTT.

The chain joins TRBV7-6 to TRBJ2-2; 10 positions match TRBD2. J gave up 0 bases and V 3 bases, and 1 base lay outside the gene matches. Looked up from germline, CDR1 is SGHVS and CDR2 is FNYEAQ. The CDR3 totals 16 residues. CDR3: CASSFGLAANTGELFF. The CDR3 nucleotides are TGTGCCAGCAGCTTCGGACTAGCGGCGAACACCGGGGAGCTGTTTTTT.